The clone carrying this TCR beta chain was counted a few times. Its matching antigen is unknown. Sequenced by immunoSEQ multiplex PCR; TCRdb stores in-frame clones only, minus some. The table shows about 89,000 clones, with about 90% occurring only once. The record originates from a study of identifying expanded T cells in peripheral blood. Findings of the study overall: Clone count variance between roughly 2-week samples rose with total template count.

This CDR3 contains 15 residues. V gave up 4 bases and J gave up 9 bases; unmatched junction bases: 6. Per germline, CDR1 SEHNR and CDR2 FQNEAQ (reference sequence). This receptor was obtained from a person between 18 and 70 years old in good health. Material for sequencing was blood. The chain uses TRBV7-9 and TRBJ1-6, with 10 bases lining up with TRBD1. CDR3 residues: CASSSGQGSVSPLHF. The CDR3 bases are TGTGCCAGCAGCTCGGGACAGGGGAGTGTTTCACCCCTCCACTTT.